This T cell receptor (beta chain) was sequenced for a study of graft-versus-host responses after intestinal transplantation. The repertoire was sequenced with immunoSEQ multiplex PCR; TCRdb's copy has only in-frame clones and lacks some. The sample records approximately 120,000 clones, 90% to 95% being singletons. Note on this clone: Its matching antigen is unknown.

Trimming removed 4 bases at V and 0 bases at J, with 11 bases between. CDR3 length equals 15 residues. The V gene's germline CDR1 is SNHLY and CDR2 FYNNEI. The J gene is TRBJ2-3, the V gene TRBV2; D is unresolved. The TCR originated in a human donor who received an intestinal transplant. The specimen comprised unstimulated CD4+ T cells sorted from spleen or lymph node cells, sampled before intestinal transplant. For the CDR3, the DNA is TGTGCCAGCAGTGTACAGAGCGCTAGCACAGATACGCAGTATTTT. Its translation: CASSVQSASTDTQYF.